The 28 T cell receptor beta chains reported below all come from one sample, sequenced in a study of lymphopenia after photon versus proton radiotherapy (dated by TCRdb to the late 2010s). The library was produced with the immunoSEQ multiplex PCR assay. TCRdb re-hosts the immuneACCESS table, in-frame sequences only. Its copies lack some clones; in the studies checked, an unresolved V gene accounts for under half of them, and the cause for the rest is not known. The sample data list about 40,000 clones, and around 83% of these were observed just once. The ten biggest clones cover under 13% of the sample. This specimen consisted of peripheral blood, obtained from a patient treated with proton-based radiotherapy. The receptor set was obtained from a woman in her 70s with pancreatic cancer. Some clones in this sample may be carry-over from other donors' samples.

This clone was observed once. The gene calls are TRBV19 and TRBJ1-1; the D gene is possibly TRBD1 (5 bases). Trimming took 8 bases from V and 3 from J, leaving 13 bases between them. The CDR3 extends over 13 amino acids. The germline CDR1 and CDR2 sequences are LNHDA and SQIVND (reference sequence). CDR3 protein: CASADGGDTEAFF. CDR3 sequence (DNA): TGTGCCAGTGCGGACGGGGGGGACACTGAAGCTTTCTTT.

The V gene is TRBV11-3, the J gene TRBJ2-7; D ambiguous. CDR3 length: 13 amino acids. Trimming took 3 bases from V and 3 from J, leaving 9 bases between them. The germline gives CDR1 SGHNT, CDR2 YENEEA. The CDR3 spells CASSLDGDYEQYF. The CDR3 DNA follows: TGTGCCAGCAGCTTGGACGGAGACTACGAGCAGTACTTC.

The chain uses TRBV7-9 and TRBJ2-7; 9 bases align to TRBD2. The CDR3 has 16 residues. The germline gives CDR1 SEHNR, CDR2 FQNEAQ (reference sequence). The V gene end was trimmed by 0 bases and the J gene end by 2 bases; junction bases not matched to a gene: 5. This chain's CDR3 is CASSLATPSGTYEQYF. The DNA of the CDR3 is TGTGCCAGCAGCTTAGCTACTCCTAGCGGGACCTACGAGCAGTACTTC.

This chain connects TRBV6-4 to TRBJ1-1, with D hard to call. The germline CDR1 and CDR2 sequences are MRHNA and SNTAGT. V shed 3 bases and J shed 5 bases, with 10 bases lying between them. The CDR3 is made up of 13 amino acids. Here the CDR3 DNA reads TGTGCCAGCAGTGAAGTATTTGGGACTGAAGCTTTCTTT. Its protein product is CASSEVFGTEAFF.

This clone was detected once. The rearrangement links TRBV27 to TRBJ1-3; D call uncertain. Germline-derived CDR1 and CDR2 are MNHEY and SMNVEV (reference sequence). CDR3 length equals 12 residues. V was trimmed by 9 bases and J by 4 bases, leaving 10 bases between them. CDR3 DNA: TGTGCCAGTACCTCCCCAGGAAACACCATATATTTT. Its protein is CASTSPGNTIYF.

The genes are TRBV4-3 and TRBJ2-7, with D perhaps given as TRBD1 or TRBD2 (5 bases each). The CDR3 is made up of 16 amino acids. The V end was cut by 0 bases, the J end by 9 bases, with 21 bases between. Germline assignment: CDR1 LGHNA and CDR2 YSLEER. The CDR3 is CASSQDERGGASGQYF. The CDR3 DNA reads TGCGCCAGCAGCCAAGACGAGAGGGGTGGGGCCTCTGGGCAGTACTTC.

V and J are TRBV10-3 and TRBJ2-7; 10 positions match TRBD1. Germline loops: CDR1 ENHRY, CDR2 SYGVKD. Trimming cost V 0 bases and J 7 bases; bases outside gene matches: 6. This CDR3 spans 15 amino acids. The CDR3: CAISESGTGVEEQYF. DNA of the CDR3: TGTGCCATCAGTGAGTCCGGGACAGGGGTGGAGGAGCAGTACTTC.

The gene calls are TRBV4-2 and TRBJ2-3, with D possibly matching TRBD2 (5 bases). The germline V and J ends were trimmed by 4 bases and 0 bases, with 11 bases remaining between them. Looked up from germline, CDR1 is LGHNA and CDR2 is YNFKEQ. The CDR3 has 15 residues. This CDR3 is CASSPTLASTDTQYF. The CDR3 DNA sequence: TGTGCCAGCAGCCCGACCCTAGCTAGCACAGATACGCAGTATTTT.

The chain links TRBV19 to TRBJ2-5; 14 bases match TRBD2. V dropped 10 bases and J dropped 5; count of bases not matched to a gene: 9. CDR1 LNHDA and CDR2 SQIVND come from the germline V gene (reference sequence). The CDR3 is 15 residues long. The CDR3 DNA is TGTGCCACCTCGGGACTAGCGGGAGAGGGGGAGACCCAGTACTTC. It translates to CATSGLAGEGETQYF.

The V and J genes are TRBV30 and TRBJ2-7, with D perhaps given as TRBD1 or TRBD2 (5 bases each). Germline lookup yields CDR1 GTSNPN and CDR2 SVGIG (reference sequence). V shed 4 bases and J shed 7 bases, with 23 bases lying between them. The CDR3 is 15 amino acids. Here the CDR3 reads CAWISPGTPLSEQYF. The CDR3 DNA follows: TGTGCCTGGATTTCTCCCGGGACCCCGCTTTCGGAGCAGTACTTC. The variable domain in full, with the rest retrieved from reference TRBV30 and TRBJ2-7, is SQTIHQWPATLVQPVGSPLSLECTVEGTSNPNLYWYRQAAGRGLQLLFYSVGIGQISSEVPQNLSASRPQDRQFILSSKKLLLSDSGFYLCAWISPGTPLSEQYFGPGTRLTVT.

This clone has only one observation. The chain employs TRBV4-1 and TRBJ2-7; 11 nucleotides line up with TRBD2. The CDR3 is 15 amino acids. Germline loops: CDR1 MGHRA, CDR2 YSYEKL. J lost 3 bases, V lost 3 bases, and 4 bases had no gene match. CDR3 protein: CASSQVLAGGYEQYF. The CDR3 bases are TGCGCCAGCAGCCAGGTTCTAGCGGGAGGCTACGAGCAGTACTTC.

V usage is TRBV5-1 and J usage is TRBJ1-1; possible D gene TRBD1, 6 bases. The V gene lost 0 bases and the J gene lost 1 base, with 10 bases spanning the gap. Germline CDR1 SGHRS, CDR2 YFSETQ. The CDR3 length is 15 residues. CDR3 sequence (DNA): TGCGCCAGCAGCTTGGCTCCGGGGGCGAACACTGAAGCTTTCTTT. It is translated as CASSLAPGANTEAFF.

V and J are TRBV7-6 and TRBJ2-2, with 10 bases that match TRBD2. Germline trimming cut 5 bases from V and 4 bases from J; bases unmatched to any gene: 7. The CDR3 runs to 16 residues. Germline values: CDR1 SGHVS, CDR2 FNYEAQ. The CDR3: CASSDIAGGFTGELFF. The CDR3 region has the DNA TGTGCCAGCAGCGACATAGCGGGAGGATTCACCGGGGAGCTGTTTTTT.

V gene TRBV27 combines with J gene TRBJ2-3; D not resolved. V was cut by 3 bases and J by 0 bases, with 4 bases left in between. This CDR3 spans 13 amino acids. From germline, CDR1 is MNHEY and CDR2 SMNVEV (reference sequence). CDR3 sequence: CASSFQSTDTQYF. DNA of the CDR3: TGTGCCAGCAGTTTTCAAAGCACAGATACGCAGTATTTT.

The table lists this clone with a count of one. V gene TRBV29-1 combines with J gene TRBJ2-3; D is undetermined. Germline loops: CDR1 SQVTM, CDR2 ANQGSEA. The CDR3 is 11 amino acids. Trimming shortened V by 4 bases and J by 1 base, and 3 bases separated the two germline ends. CDR3 in DNA: TGCAGCGTTGTTGGCACAGATACGCAGTATTTT. This encodes CSVVGTDTQYF.

The chain combines TRBV27 with TRBJ2-4, with D uncertain. The CDR3 sequence is 14 residues long. The germline V gene has CDR1 MNHEY and CDR2 SMNVEV (reference sequence). V gave up 7 bases and J gave up 6 bases, with 16 bases separating them. In DNA form, the CDR3 reads TGTGCCAGCAAACCTGGGGAAGTCGGAAACATTCAGTACTTC. It yields the protein CASKPGEVGNIQYF.

This clone counts as medium-sized (0.01 to 0.1%). This chain joins TRBV9 and TRBJ2-2, with 11 bases aligning to TRBD1. This CDR3 has 16 residues. Germline V lookup: CDR1 SGDLS, CDR2 YYNGEE. Unmatched junction bases numbered 8, after V lost 6 bases and J lost 4 bases. CDR3 protein: CASNRYGTGGTGELFF. The CDR3 nucleotides are TGTGCCAGCAACCGATATGGGACAGGGGGCACCGGGGAGCTGTTTTTT. The variable domain in full, completed from reference TRBV9 and TRBJ2-2, reads DSGVTQTPKHLITATGQRVTLRCSPRSGDLSVYWYQQSLDQGLQFLIQYYNGEERAKGNILERFSAQQFPDLHSELNLSSLELGDSALYFCASNRYGTGGTGELFFGEGSRLTVL.

The chain employs TRBV7-6 and TRBJ2-7; D call uncertain. The CDR3 is made up of 15 amino acids. The germline CDR1 and CDR2 sequences are SGHVS and FNYEAQ. Trimming stripped 0 bases from V and 6 bases from J, with 15 bases between. CDR3 protein: CASSLALTPTSEQYF. The DNA for the CDR3 is TGTGCCAGCAGCTTAGCGTTGACCCCGACGAGCGAGCAGTACTTC.

This sequence joins TRBV30 and TRBJ1-2; no definite D call. V was trimmed by 5 bases and J by 6 bases, leaving 19 bases between them. Looked up from germline, CDR1 is GTSNPN and CDR2 is SVGIG (reference sequence). This CDR3 spans 14 amino acids. CDR3 bases: TGTGCCTGGGCCCCAGGCACAGCTGGGGATGGCTACACCTTC. Translation gives CAWAPGTAGDGYTF.

This clone was observed a single time. V usage is TRBV19 and J usage is TRBJ2-1; 10 positions match TRBD2. The J segment lost 4 bases and the V segment lost 6 bases, leaving 12 bases of the junction unmatched. CDR1 and CDR2 from the germline V gene are LNHDA and SQIVND (reference sequence). CDR3 length: 17 residues. The DNA for the CDR3 is TGTGCCAGTAGCACACCACCTCTAGCGGGAGTTTACAATGAGCAGTTCTTC. The encoded protein is CASSTPPLAGVYNEQFF. Using reference TRBV19 and TRBJ2-1 for the parts outside the CDR3, the full variable domain is DGGITQSPKYLFRKEGQNVTLSCEQNLNHDAMYWYRQDPGQGLRLIYYSQIVNDFQKGDIAEGYSVSREKKESFPLTVTSAQKNPTAFYLCASSTPPLAGVYNEQFFGPGTRLTVL.

This chain uses TRBV19 with TRBJ2-7; TRBD2 agrees at 14 bases. After removal of 6 bases from V and 6 bases from J, the junction contained 7 bases not matched to a gene. The length of the CDR3 is 15 residues. Per germline, CDR1 LNHDA and CDR2 SQIVND (reference sequence). This CDR3 is CASRGLAGEWTEQYF. CDR3 DNA: TGTGCCAGTAGGGGACTAGCGGGAGAATGGACCGAGCAGTACTTC. The full variable domain, completed using reference TRBV19 and TRBJ2-7, is DGGITQSPKYLFRKEGQNVTLSCEQNLNHDAMYWYRQDPGQGLRLIYYSQIVNDFQKGDIAEGYSVSREKKESFPLTVTSAQKNPTAFYLCASRGLAGEWTEQYFGPGTRLTVT.

This chain uses TRBV19 with TRBJ2-5; possibly TRBD1 for D (5 bases). Between the trimmed V and J ends, which lost 0 bases and 4 bases, there was a span of 9 bases. CDR1 and CDR2 (germline): LNHDA, SQIVND (reference sequence). The CDR3 contains 14 residues. CDR3 bases: TGTGCCAGTAGTATAGAGGCAGGGCCAGAGACCCAGTACTTC. Translated, it gives CASSIEAGPETQYF.

This clone was counted a single time. V usage is TRBV27 and J usage is TRBJ2-7; TRBD2 is a possible D gene (6 bases). Germline CDR1 MNHEY, CDR2 SMNVEV (reference sequence). This CDR3 comprises 13 residues. V gave up 8 bases and J gave up 4 bases, with 15 bases separating them. The CDR3 loop is CASRERSTYEQYF. CDR3 nucleotides: TGTGCCAGCCGGGAGCGATCGACTTACGAGCAGTACTTC.

A single count supports this clone. CDR3 residues: CATSRERVGEAFF. The CDR3 coding sequence is TGTGCCACCAGCAGAGAAAGAGTTGGTGAAGCTTTCTTT. The chain combines TRBV15 with TRBJ1-1; D is uncertain. This CDR3 has 13 amino acids. Germline CDR1 is LNHNV and CDR2 is YYDKDF (reference sequence). The V gene lost 0 bases and the J gene lost 7 bases, with 9 bases spanning the gap.

The V gene is TRBV19, the J gene TRBJ2-5, with TRBD1 matching 8 bases. Germline trimming cut 9 bases from V and 2 bases from J; bases unmatched to any gene: 8. The CDR3 has 14 amino acids. Germline V gene lookup returns CDR1 LNHDA and CDR2 SQIVND (reference sequence). DNA of the CDR3: TGTGCCAGCAGAGGGACAGGTTATCAAGAGACCCAGTACTTC. It translates to CASRGTGYQETQYF.

In DNA, the CDR3 is TGTGCCAGCAGCTTGAACAGGGGCACAGCAGGAGAGACCCAGTACTTC. This encodes CASSLNRGTAGETQYF. The chain recombines TRBV11-3 with TRBJ2-5, with 7 bases identical to TRBD1. Trimming took 3 bases from V and 4 from J; bases not matched to a gene: 11. Looked up from germline, CDR1 is SGHNT and CDR2 is YENEEA. This CDR3 spans 16 amino acids.

J is TRBJ2-3 and V is TRBV7-6; unclear D gene. The V gene's germline CDR1 is SGHVS and CDR2 FNYEAQ. Trimming stripped 1 base from V and 4 bases from J, with 15 bases between. The CDR3 consists of 16 residues. The CDR3 DNA reads TGTGCCAGCAGCTTAGAAATGTTAGGTTCAGCAGATACGCAGTATTTT. Amino acid sequence: CASSLEMLGSADTQYF.

V gene TRBV18 combines with J gene TRBJ1-3; TRBD1 is a possible D gene (5 bases). The germline V gene encodes CDR1 KGHSH and CDR2 LQKENI. The CDR3 has 15 amino acids. Deletions cut 3 bases from V and 0 bases from J, with 9 bases between. CDR3 bases: TGTGCCAGCTCACCCGACAGACGCTCTGGAAACACCATATATTTT. As protein: CASSPDRRSGNTIYF.